Shown below are 13 T cell receptor beta chains from a single sample sequenced in a study of blood T cells in healthy people across ages. For the second PCR, which ran for about 6 to 11 cycles, a sample-barcoded 5' primer and a J-beta primer mix were used. TCRdb used MiXCR to reprocess the 5' RACE reads, holding one entry per CDR3 protein. The profile covers about 400,000 distinct CDR3 sequences, with about half appearing a single time and under 60% taken by the ten largest. The source material was blood. The receptor source for this set is a man aged 60 to 75 in good health.

This clonotype was seen only a few times. This chain connects TRBV4-3 to TRBJ1-2; 11 bases line up with TRBD1. The CDR3 is made up of 15 amino acids. V shed 4 bases and J 5 bases; nucleotides not matched to a gene: 6. Germline lookup yields CDR1 LGHNA and CDR2 YSLEER. The CDR3 region is CASSPTGTGGYGYTF. Here the CDR3 DNA reads TGCGCCAGCAGCCCGACCGGGACAGGGGGTTATGGCTACACCTTC.

The genes are TRBV5-1 and TRBJ2-5, with TRBD2 matching 9 bases. Germline V gives CDR1 SGHRS, CDR2 YFSETQ. The CDR3 consists of 15 residues. V gave up 1 base and J gave up 5 bases; unmatched junction bases: 6. The CDR3 protein is CASSLRASGKETQYF. CDR3 sequence (DNA): TGCGCCAGCAGCTTGCGGGCTAGCGGGAAGGAGACCCAGTACTTC.

The CDR3 region is CATQMTGGNTEAFF. Here the CDR3 DNA reads TGTGCCACCCAGATGACAGGGGGCAACACTGAAGCTTTCTTT. The chain employs TRBV6-2 or TRBV6-3 and TRBJ1-1; 10 bases map to TRBD1. The V gene end was trimmed by 10 bases and the J gene end by 2 bases; junction bases not matched to a gene: 7. This CDR3 comprises 14 residues. In germline, CDR1 is MNHEY, CDR2 SVGEGT.

V is TRBV6-5 and J is TRBJ2-4, with 9 bases lining up with TRBD2. The last part of the DNA fits TRBJ2-7 better; the J call may be wrong. The CDR3 is made up of 13 amino acids. The germline V gene encodes CDR1 MNHEY and CDR2 SVGAGI. Here the CDR3 DNA reads TGTGCCAGCAGGCTGGGACTAGCAGACGAGCAGTACTTC. Its protein product is CASRLGLADEQYF.

The gene calls are TRBV2 and TRBJ2-6; D unresolved. Trimming removed 6 bases at V and 2 bases at J, with 8 bases between. Per the germline V gene, CDR1 is SNHLY and CDR2 is FYNNEI. CDR3 length equals 14 residues. The DNA for the CDR3 is TGTGCCAGCAGACCCCGGGCTGGGGCCAACGTCCTGACTTTC. Its translation: CASRPRAGANVLTF.

This clonotype was seen just once. This rearrangement joins TRBV10-3 to TRBJ2-7; D unclear. From germline, CDR1 is ENHRY and CDR2 SYGVKD. The length of the CDR3 is 12 residues. V was shortened by 2 bases and J by 5 bases, with 7 bases between the two germline ends. CDR3 sequence reads: CAISEPPHEQYF. The CDR3 DNA follows: TGTGCCATCAGTGAGCCACCCCACGAGCAGTACTTC.

This clonotype was counted at least ten times. This chain links TRBV7-9 with TRBJ2-5; no clear D. The V end was cut by 6 bases, the J end by 4 bases, with 3 bases between. Looked up from germline, CDR1 is SEHNR and CDR2 is FQNEAQ (reference sequence). CDR3 length: 10 amino acids. CDR3 in amino acids: CASRGETQYF. The DNA of the CDR3 is TGTGCCAGCAGAGGAGAGACCCAGTACTTC. The full variable domain, its missing parts supplied by reference TRBV7-9 and TRBJ2-5, is DTGVSQNPRHKITKRGQNVTFRCDPISEHNRLYWYRQTLGQGPEFLTYFQNEAQLEKSRLLSDRFSAERPKGSFSTLEIQRTEQGDSAMYLCASRGETQYFGPGTRLLVL.

This clonotype has at least ten counts. V and J are TRBV11-1 and TRBJ2-1; 11 bases are a match to TRBD2. Germline V gene lookup returns CDR1 SGHAT and CDR2 FQDESV (reference sequence). Losses at the gene ends were 3 bases for V and 11 bases for J; bases not matched to a gene: 9. CDR3 length: 15 amino acids. The CDR3 spells CASSLASGGNHKQFF. The CDR3, as DNA: TGTGCCAGCAGCTTGGCTAGCGGGGGGAACCACAAGCAGTTCTTC.

This rearrangement joins TRBV12-3 or TRBV12-4 to TRBJ2-5; TRBD2 is a possible D gene (5 bases). This CDR3 spans 15 amino acids. The V and J ends lost 6 bases and 5 bases respectively, with 19 bases between them. The CDR3 nucleotides read TGTGCCAGCAGCCTCCCAGAGCGGCCATGGGAGACCCAGTACTTC. Its translation is CASSLPERPWETQYF.

This clonotype was recorded many times. It may be a read error: a sequence one base away is much more abundant. Here the CDR3 DNA reads TGCGCCAGCAGCCAACAAGCACAGCCCGTCAATGAGCAGTACTTC. Its translation is CASSQQAQPVNEQYF. The chain carries TRBV4-3 and TRBJ2-5; D call uncertain. Trimming shortened V by 2 bases and J by 11 bases, and 21 bases separated the two germline ends. The CDR3 totals 15 residues. The germline V gene has CDR1 LGHNA and CDR2 YSLEER.

The V gene is TRBV4-2, the J gene TRBJ2-2; the D gene is possibly TRBD2 (6 bases). This CDR3 region has 16 residues. Trimming took 1 base from V and 6 from J, leaving 15 bases between them. Germline CDR1 is LGHNA and CDR2 is YNFKEQ. CDR3 residues: CASSQAPSVSPGELFF. The CDR3 nucleotides are TGTGCCAGCAGCCAAGCCCCTAGCGTGTCCCCCGGGGAGCTGTTTTTT.

This clonotype turned up a few times. This rearrangement joins TRBV27 to TRBJ2-1, with D tentatively TRBD2 (5 bases). Germline CDR1 is MNHEY and CDR2 is SMNVEV (reference sequence). CDR3 size: 11 residues. The V gene lost 8 bases and the J gene lost 3 bases, with 5 bases spanning the gap. In DNA, the CDR3 is TGTGCCAGCCGGGACTACAATGAGCAGTTCTTC. Its protein is CASRDYNEQFF.

The chain carries TRBV5-1 and TRBJ2-7, with 7 bases fitting TRBD1. From germline, CDR1 is SGHRS and CDR2 YFSETQ. Losses at the gene ends were 2 bases for V and 1 base for J; bases not matched to a gene: 6. The CDR3 extends over 15 amino acids. CDR3 coding DNA: TGCGCCAGCAGCTTTGGGACAGCAAAATCCTACGAGCAGTACTTC. Translated: CASSFGTAKSYEQYF.